Presented here are 3 T cell receptor beta chains from one specimen sequenced in a study of technical replicates of blood from several donors. Assay: immunoSEQ multiplex PCR; the TCRdb copy retains only in-frame clones and omits some. Of 85,000 to 100,000 clones listed, approximately 95% were seen once; the top ten hold just over 0.25%. Material: T cells isolated from PBMCs. Receptors originate from a human donor in good health.

The chain has TRBV5-1 and TRBJ1-4; possible D gene TRBD1, 5 bases. Trimming cost V 0 bases and J 7 bases, with 16 bases left between them. Germline CDR1 is SGHRS and CDR2 is YFSETQ. The CDR3 has 16 residues. CDR3 in amino acids: CASSLAGGYTGEKLFF. CDR3 nucleotide sequence: TGCGCCAGCAGCTTGGCCGGGGGGTATACGGGTGAAAAACTGTTTTTT.

This chain uses TRBV21-1 with TRBJ1-1; TRBD1, the D gene given by the table, was not confirmed from the DNA. TRBV21-1 is given as a pseudogene. The CDR3 extends over 14 amino acids. CDR3 in DNA: TGTGCCAGCAGCACTTCAGGGGGCAACACTGAAGCTTTCTTT. Translated: CASSTSGGNTEAFF.

The V and J genes are TRBV28 and TRBJ1-2; 8 bases are shared with TRBD1. Trimming at V came to 6 bases and at J to 7 bases, leaving 1 base not matched to a gene. From germline, CDR1 is MDHEN and CDR2 SYDVKM. CDR3 length: 11 residues. CDR3 residues: CASRTGGGYTF. Here the CDR3 DNA reads TGTGCCAGCAGAACAGGGGGTGGCTACACCTTC.